The 2 T cell receptor beta chains below come from one sample, sequenced in a study of OX40 agonist ivuxolimab in advanced cancers. Produced via immunoSEQ multiplex PCR; TCRdb's table is partial and in-frame only. The table has fewer than 100,000 clones, 83% seen once. The material was CD4+ or CD8+ T cells sorted from blood, obtained in a trial of the OX40 agonist ivuxolimab. The receptors originated from an adult with an advanced solid tumor such as melanoma, head and neck, liver or kidney cancer.

The CDR3 DNA follows: TGTGCCAGCAGCTTAGGCGGGGCAGATACGCAGTATTTT. It is translated as CASSLGGADTQYF. The chain joins TRBV11-2 to TRBJ2-3; D might be TRBD2 (6 bases). The V end lost 1 base, the J end lost 4 bases, and 6 bases lay between the germline ends. Per the germline V gene, CDR1 is SGHAT and CDR2 is FQNNGV. CDR3 size: 13 residues.

This chain links TRBV7-2 with TRBJ2-2; D unresolved. Trimming removed 4 bases from V and 2 bases from J, with 17 bases in between. Looked up from germline, CDR1 is SGHTA and CDR2 is FQGNSA. CDR3 size: 17 residues. The CDR3 protein is CASSSTPVADNTGELFF. CDR3 nucleotide sequence: TGTGCCAGCAGCTCGACTCCCGTCGCGGACAACACCGGGGAGCTGTTTTTT.